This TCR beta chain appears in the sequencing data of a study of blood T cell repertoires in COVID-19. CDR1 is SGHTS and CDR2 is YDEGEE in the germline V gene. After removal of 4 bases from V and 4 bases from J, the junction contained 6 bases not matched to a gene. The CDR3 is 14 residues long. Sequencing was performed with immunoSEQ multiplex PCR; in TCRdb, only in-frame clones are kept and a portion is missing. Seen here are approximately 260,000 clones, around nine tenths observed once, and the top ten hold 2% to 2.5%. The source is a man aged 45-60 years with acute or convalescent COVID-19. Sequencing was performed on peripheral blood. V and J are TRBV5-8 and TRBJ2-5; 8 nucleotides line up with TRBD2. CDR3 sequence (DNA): TGTGCCAGCAGCATCGGACTAGCTCGAGAGACCCAGTACTTC. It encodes CASSIGLARETQYF.